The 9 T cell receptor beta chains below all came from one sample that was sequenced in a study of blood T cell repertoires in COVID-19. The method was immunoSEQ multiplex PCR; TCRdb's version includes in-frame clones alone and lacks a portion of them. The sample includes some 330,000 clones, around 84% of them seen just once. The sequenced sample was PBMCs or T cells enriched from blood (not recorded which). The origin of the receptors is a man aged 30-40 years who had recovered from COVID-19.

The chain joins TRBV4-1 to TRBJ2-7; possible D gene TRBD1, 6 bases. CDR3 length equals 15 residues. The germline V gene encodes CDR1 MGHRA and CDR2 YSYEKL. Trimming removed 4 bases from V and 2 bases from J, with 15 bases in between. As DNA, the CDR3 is TGCGCCAGCAGCCCCCAGACAGGAAACACCTACGAGCAGTACTTC. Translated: CASSPQTGNTYEQYF.

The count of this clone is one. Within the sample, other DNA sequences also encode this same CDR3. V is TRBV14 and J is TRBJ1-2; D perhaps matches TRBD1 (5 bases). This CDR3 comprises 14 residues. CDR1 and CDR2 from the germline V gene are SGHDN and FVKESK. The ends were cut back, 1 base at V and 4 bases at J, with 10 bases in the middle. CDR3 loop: CASSQATGFYGYTF. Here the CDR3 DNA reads TGTGCCAGCAGCCAAGCAACAGGATTCTATGGCTACACCTTC.

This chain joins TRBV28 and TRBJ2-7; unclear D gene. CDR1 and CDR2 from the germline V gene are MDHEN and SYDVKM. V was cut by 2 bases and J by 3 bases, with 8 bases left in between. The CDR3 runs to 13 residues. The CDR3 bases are TGTGCCAGCAGTTTAGGCAGGTTCTACGAGCAGTACTTC. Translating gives CASSLGRFYEQYF.

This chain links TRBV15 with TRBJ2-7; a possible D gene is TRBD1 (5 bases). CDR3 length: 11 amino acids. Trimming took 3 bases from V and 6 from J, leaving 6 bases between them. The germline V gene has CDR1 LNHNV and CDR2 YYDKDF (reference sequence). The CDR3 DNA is TGTGCCACCAGCAGTAGGGGCGAGCAGTACTTC. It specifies CATSSRGEQYF.

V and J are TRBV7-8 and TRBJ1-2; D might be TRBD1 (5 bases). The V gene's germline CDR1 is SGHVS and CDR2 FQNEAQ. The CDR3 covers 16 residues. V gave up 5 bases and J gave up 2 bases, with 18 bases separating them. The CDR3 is CASSGETPGGNYGYTF. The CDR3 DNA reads TGTGCCAGCAGCGGCGAAACGCCGGGGGGGAACTATGGCTACACCTTC.

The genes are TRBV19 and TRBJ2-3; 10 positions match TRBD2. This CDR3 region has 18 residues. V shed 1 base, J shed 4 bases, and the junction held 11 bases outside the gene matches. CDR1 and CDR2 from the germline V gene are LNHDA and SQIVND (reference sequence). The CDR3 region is CASSIARGLAGVADTQYF. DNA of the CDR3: TGTGCCAGTAGTATAGCTCGAGGGCTAGCGGGAGTGGCAGATACGCAGTATTTT.

DNA for the CDR3: TGTGCCAGCAGTTTAAACAGGCGGGGGGGCTCCTACGAGCAGTACTTC. This codes for CASSLNRRGGSYEQYF. The J gene is TRBJ2-7, the V gene TRBV28, with 9 bases identical to TRBD2. Germline V CDR1 and CDR2: MDHEN, SYDVKM. Losses at the gene ends were 2 bases for V and 0 bases for J; bases not matched to a gene: 5. The CDR3 has 16 residues.

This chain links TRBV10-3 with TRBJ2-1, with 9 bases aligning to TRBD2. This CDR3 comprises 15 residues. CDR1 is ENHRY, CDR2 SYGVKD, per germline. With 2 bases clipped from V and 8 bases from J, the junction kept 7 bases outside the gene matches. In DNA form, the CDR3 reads TGTGCCATCAGTGAGAGCGGGAGGATAGGTTATGAGCAGTTCTTC. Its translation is CAISESGRIGYEQFF.

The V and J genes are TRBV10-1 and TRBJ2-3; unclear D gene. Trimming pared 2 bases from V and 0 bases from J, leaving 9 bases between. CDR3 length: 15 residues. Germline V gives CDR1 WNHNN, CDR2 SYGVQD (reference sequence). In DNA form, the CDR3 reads TGCGCCAGCAGTGAGGACGGAGCTAGCACAGATACGCAGTATTTT. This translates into CASSEDGASTDTQYF.